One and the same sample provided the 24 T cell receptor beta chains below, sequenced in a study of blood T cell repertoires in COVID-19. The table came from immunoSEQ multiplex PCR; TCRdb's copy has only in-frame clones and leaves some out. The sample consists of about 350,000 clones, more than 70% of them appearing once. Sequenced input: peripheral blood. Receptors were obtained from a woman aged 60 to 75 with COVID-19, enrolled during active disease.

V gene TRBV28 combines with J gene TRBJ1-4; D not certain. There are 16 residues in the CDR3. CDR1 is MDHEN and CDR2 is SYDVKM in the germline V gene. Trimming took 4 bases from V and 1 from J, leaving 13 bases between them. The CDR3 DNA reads TGTGCCAGCAGTTCTCGGGAAGTAGGAACTAATGAAAAACTGTTTTTT. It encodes CASSSREVGTNEKLFF.

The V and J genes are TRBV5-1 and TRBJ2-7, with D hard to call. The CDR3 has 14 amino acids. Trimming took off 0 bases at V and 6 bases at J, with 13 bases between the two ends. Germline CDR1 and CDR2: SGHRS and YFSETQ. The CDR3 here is CASSLGASRGEQYF. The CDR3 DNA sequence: TGCGCCAGCAGCTTGGGAGCGTCTAGAGGCGAGCAGTACTTC.

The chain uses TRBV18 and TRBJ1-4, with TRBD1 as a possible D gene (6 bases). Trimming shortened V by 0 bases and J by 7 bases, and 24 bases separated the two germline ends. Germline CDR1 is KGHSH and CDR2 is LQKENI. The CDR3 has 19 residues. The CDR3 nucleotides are TGTGCCAGCTCACCACCCGGGACTAGGGTCCTTACAGGGAGTGAAAAACTGTTTTTT. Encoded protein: CASSPPGTRVLTGSEKLFF.

Here the CDR3 DNA reads TGTGCCAGCAGCCAAGATTTCAGGGGGCAGAGACTAGGCAAAATCCATGAGCAGTTCTTC. It encodes CASSQDFRGQRLGKIHEQFF. The J gene is TRBJ2-1, the V gene TRBV3-1 (or the pseudogene TRBV3-2), with 8 positions matching TRBD1. The V gene's germline CDR1 is LGHDT and CDR2 YNNKEL (reference sequence). The CDR3 extends over 20 amino acids. V lost 0 bases and J lost 8; bases outside the gene matches: 21.

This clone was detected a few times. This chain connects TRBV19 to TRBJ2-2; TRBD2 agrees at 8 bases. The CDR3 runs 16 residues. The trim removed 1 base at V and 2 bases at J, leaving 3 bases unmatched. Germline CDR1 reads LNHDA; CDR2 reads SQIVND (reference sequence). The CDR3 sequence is CASSIGTSPNTGELFF. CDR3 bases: TGTGCCAGTAGTATAGGGACTAGCCCTAACACCGGGGAGCTGTTTTTT.

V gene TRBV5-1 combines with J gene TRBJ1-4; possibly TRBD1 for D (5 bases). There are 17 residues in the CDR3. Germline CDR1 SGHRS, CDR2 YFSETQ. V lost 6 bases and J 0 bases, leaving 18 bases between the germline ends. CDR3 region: CASKSGVIGATNEKLFF. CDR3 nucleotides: TGCGCCAGCAAATCGGGGGTGATCGGGGCAACTAATGAAAAACTGTTTTTT.

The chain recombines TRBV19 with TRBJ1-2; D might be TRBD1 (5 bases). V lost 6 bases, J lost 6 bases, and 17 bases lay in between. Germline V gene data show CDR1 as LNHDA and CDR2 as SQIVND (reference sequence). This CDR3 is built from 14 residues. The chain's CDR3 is CASRSLGGSNGYTF. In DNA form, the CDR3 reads TGTGCCAGTAGATCCCTGGGGGGATCCAATGGCTACACCTTC.

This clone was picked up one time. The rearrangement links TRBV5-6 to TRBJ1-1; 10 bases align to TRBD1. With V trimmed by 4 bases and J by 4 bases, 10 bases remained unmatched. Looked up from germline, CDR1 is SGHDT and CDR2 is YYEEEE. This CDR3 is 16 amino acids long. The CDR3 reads CASSLGQGVVSTEAFF. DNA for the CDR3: TGTGCCAGCAGCCTCGGACAGGGGGTCGTGTCCACTGAAGCTTTCTTT.

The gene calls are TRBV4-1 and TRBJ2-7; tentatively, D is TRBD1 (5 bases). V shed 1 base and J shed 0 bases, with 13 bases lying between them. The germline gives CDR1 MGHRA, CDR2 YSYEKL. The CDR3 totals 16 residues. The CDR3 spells CASSQGIETASYEQYF. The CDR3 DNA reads TGCGCCAGCAGCCAAGGAATAGAGACAGCCTCCTACGAGCAGTACTTC.

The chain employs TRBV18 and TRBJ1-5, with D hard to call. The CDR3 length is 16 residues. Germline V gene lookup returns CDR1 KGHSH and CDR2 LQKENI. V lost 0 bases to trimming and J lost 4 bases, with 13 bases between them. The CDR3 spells CASSPPVEGRNQPQHF. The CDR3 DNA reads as TGTGCCAGCTCACCACCAGTTGAGGGAAGGAATCAGCCCCAGCATTTT.

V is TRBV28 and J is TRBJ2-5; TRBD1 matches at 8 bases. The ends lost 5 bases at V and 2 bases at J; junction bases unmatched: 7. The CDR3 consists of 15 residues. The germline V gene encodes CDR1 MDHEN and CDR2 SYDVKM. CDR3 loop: CASSTRDRGQETQYF. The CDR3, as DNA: TGTGCCAGCAGTACCCGAGACAGGGGTCAAGAGACCCAGTACTTC.

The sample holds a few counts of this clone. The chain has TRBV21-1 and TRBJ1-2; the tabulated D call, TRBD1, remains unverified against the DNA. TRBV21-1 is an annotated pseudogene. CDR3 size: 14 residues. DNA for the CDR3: TGTGCCAGCAGCAAAGAGACAGGGTCAGATGGCTACACCTTC. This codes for CASSKETGSDGYTF.

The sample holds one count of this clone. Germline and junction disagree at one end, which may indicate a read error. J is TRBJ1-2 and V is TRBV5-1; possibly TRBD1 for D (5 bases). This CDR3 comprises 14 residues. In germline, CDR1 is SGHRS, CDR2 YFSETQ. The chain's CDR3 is CASSPRRGDYSYTF. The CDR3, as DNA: TGCGCCAGCAGCCCCCGGAGGGGCGACTATAGCTACACCTTC.

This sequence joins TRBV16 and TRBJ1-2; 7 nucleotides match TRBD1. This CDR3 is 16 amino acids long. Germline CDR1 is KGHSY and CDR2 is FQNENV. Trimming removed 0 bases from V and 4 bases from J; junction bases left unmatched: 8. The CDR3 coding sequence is TGTGCCAGCAGCCAATCCGGGAGAGGGGGCATCTATGGCTACACCTTC. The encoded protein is CASSQSGRGGIYGYTF.

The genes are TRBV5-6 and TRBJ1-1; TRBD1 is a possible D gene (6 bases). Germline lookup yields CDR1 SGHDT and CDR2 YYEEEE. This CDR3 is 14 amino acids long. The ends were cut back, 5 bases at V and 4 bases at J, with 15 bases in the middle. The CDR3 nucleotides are TGTGCCAGCAGACAAAAAGGGGGGGCCACTGAAGCTTTCTTT. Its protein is CASRQKGGATEAFF.

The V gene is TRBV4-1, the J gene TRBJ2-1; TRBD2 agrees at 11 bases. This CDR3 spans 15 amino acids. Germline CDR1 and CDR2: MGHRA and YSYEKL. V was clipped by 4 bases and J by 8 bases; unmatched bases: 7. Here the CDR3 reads CASSLLAGGMDEQFF. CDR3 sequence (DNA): TGCGCCAGCAGCCTCCTAGCGGGGGGTATGGATGAGCAGTTCTTC.

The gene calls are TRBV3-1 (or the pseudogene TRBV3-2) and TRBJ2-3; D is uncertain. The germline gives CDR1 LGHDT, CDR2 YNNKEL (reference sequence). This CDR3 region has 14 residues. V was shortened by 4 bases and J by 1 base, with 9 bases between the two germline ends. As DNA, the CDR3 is TGTGCCAGCAGCCCCCGCCGAGGCACAGATACGCAGTATTTT. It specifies CASSPRRGTDTQYF.

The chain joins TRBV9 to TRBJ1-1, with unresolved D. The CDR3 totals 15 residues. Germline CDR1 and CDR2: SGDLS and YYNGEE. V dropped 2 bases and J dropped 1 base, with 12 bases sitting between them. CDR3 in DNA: TGTGCCAGCAGCGTTGCCCCGACTGGGAACACTGAAGCTTTCTTT. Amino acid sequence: CASSVAPTGNTEAFF.

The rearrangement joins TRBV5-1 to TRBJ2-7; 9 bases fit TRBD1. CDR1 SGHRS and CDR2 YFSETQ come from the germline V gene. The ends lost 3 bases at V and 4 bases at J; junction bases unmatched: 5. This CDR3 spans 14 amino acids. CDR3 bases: TGCGCCAGCAGCTCACCGGGACAGGGTTACGAGCAGTACTTC. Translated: CASSSPGQGYEQYF.

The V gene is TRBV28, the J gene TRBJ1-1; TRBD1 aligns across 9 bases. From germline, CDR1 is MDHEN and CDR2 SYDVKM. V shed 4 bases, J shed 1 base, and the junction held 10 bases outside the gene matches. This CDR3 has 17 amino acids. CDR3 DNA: TGTGCCAGCAGTTCGCCGAGACAGGGGGGTAAGAACACTGAAGCTTTCTTT. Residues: CASSSPRQGGKNTEAFF.

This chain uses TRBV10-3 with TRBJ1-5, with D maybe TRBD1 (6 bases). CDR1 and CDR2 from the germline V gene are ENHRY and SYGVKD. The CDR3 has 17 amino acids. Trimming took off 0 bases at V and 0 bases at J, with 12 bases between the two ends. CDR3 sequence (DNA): TGTGCCATCAGTGAGTCCGGGACACTTTATAGCAATCAGCCCCAGCATTTT. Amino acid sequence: CAISESGTLYSNQPQHF.

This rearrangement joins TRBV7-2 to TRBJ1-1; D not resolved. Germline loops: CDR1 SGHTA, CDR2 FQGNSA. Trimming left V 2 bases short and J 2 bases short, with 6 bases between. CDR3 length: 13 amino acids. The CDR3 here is CASSLQSNTEAFF. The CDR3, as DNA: TGTGCCAGCAGCTTACAGTCCAACACTGAAGCTTTCTTT.

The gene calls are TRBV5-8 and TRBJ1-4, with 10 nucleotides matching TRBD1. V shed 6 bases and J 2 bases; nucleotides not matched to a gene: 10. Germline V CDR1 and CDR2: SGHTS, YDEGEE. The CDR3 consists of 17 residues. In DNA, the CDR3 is TGTGCCAGCACCTACCGGGACAGGGGTGTTACTAATGAAAAACTGTTTTTT. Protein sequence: CASTYRDRGVTNEKLFF.

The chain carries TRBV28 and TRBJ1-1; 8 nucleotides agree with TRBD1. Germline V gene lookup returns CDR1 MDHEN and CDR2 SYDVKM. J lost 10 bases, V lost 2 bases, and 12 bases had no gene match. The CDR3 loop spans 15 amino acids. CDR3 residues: CASSLRKQRTGTAFF. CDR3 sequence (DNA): TGTGCCAGCAGTTTAAGGAAACAGAGGACAGGGACAGCTTTCTTT.